The T cell receptor beta chain under discussion was sequenced for a study of technical replicates of blood from a few donors. This CDR3 is 18 amino acids long. J was trimmed by 1 base and V by 0 bases; bases with no gene match: 10. CDR1 SGHRS and CDR2 YFSETQ come from the germline V gene. Only in-frame clones appear in the TCRdb table, and some are missing; sequencing was by immunoSEQ multiplex PCR. Of tens of thousands of clones listed, around 94% were seen once; the top ten hold over 0.25%. This sequence originates from a human donor in good health. The rearrangement links TRBV5-1 to TRBJ1-2, with TRBD1 matching over 9 bases. The material sequenced was T cells isolated from PBMCs. The CDR3 coding sequence is TGCGCCAGCAGCTTGGAGGTTGGGACAGGGCTCTATAACTATGGCTACACCTTC. Protein sequence: CASSLEVGTGLYNYGYTF.